The clone carrying this T cell receptor (beta chain) was seen repeatedly, ten times or more. Unique molecular identifiers were incorporated when the TCRbeta library was constructed. TCRdb passed the PCR reads through MiXCR, listing each CDR3 protein once. The sample records roughly 350,000 distinct CDR3 sequences, about a tenth being singletons. The data stem from a study of T-cell reconstitution after alpha-beta-depleted transplantation in children. The TCR was taken from a human donor who donated a stem cell graft to a child with acute lymphoblastic leukemia. Sequenced here: PBMCs from the stem cell graft donor, sampled from the stem cell graft.

DNA of the CDR3: TGTGCCAGCAGCCCCGGGACGGTTGAAGCTTTCTTT. This encodes CASSPGTVEAFF. The genes are TRBV12-3 or TRBV12-4 and TRBJ1-1; perhaps TRBD1 as D (5 bases). The CDR3 covers 12 residues. The V and J ends lost 6 bases and 7 bases respectively, with 12 bases between them.